This T cell receptor (beta chain) was obtained from a study of shared clonotypes between healthy human individuals (dated by TCRdb to about 2020). General notes on the study: A few men and two women, aged 18 to 49 years, made up the cohort. Blood TCR repertoires of 5 or 6 healthy adults were deeply sequenced to estimate repertoire size and the extent of clonotype sharing between individuals. Different laboratories and diverse techniques were used to prepare libraries and sequence TCR repertoires, to increase sequencing depth and limit assay-specific biases. Between about 0.8 and 9 billion PBMCs per donor were obtained by leukapheresis. The investigation overall reported the following: Sampling was restricted to blood, and TCR repertoires in tissues likely differ from the TCR repertoires found in blood. Pairwise subsampling led to the expectation that sequencing depth would affect the degree of clonotype sharing among donors. Because the study included only a small number of donors, the genetic and exposure-history diversity represented was limited.

V was cut back by 1 base and J by 6 bases, leaving a gap of 13 bases between them. The CDR3 holds 15 amino acids from the cysteine to the phenylalanine. CDR3 DNA only is kept here, 45 bases in frame from base 1. From the germline V gene, CDR1 is SGHTA and CDR2 is FQGNSA. Using the deep immunoSEQ assay, multiplex PCR amplified TCR CDR3 regions from genomic DNA. Genomic DNA extracted from each cell subset was distributed evenly over all wells of several immunoSEQ 96-well plates, and each plate served as one replicate. Each replicate PCR for unsorted PBMC received about 0.3 ug genomic DNA, equal to about 30,000 T cell genomes. Ten immunoSEQ deep assay plates were used to sequence unsorted PBMC genomic DNA. Purified libraries were measured with a Qubit 3.0 fluorometer, size-checked on a Bioanalyzer 2100, and measured again with the KAPA Library Quantification kit. Every immunoSEQ 96-well plate was sequenced on a dedicated single-read 150-cycle Illumina NextSeq 550 flow cell. The source study handled its data this way. The immunoSEQ output contained only junctional sequences without quality scores, so filtering could not match that applied to full-length reads. Sequences were annotated with PyIR, a Python wrapper for IgBLAST v1.9, and V/J genes and CDR3 were assigned using IMGT germline references. Reads were removed for weak V/J assignments (E-value above 1e-6), missing CDR3, stop codons, out-of-frame junctions, or ambiguous translated residues. A V3J clonotype was defined by an identical inferred V gene, J gene, and CDR3 amino acid sequence. Percentage overlap between repertoires was calculated by dividing the number of shared unique clonotypes by the size of the smaller repertoire. Repertoire richness was assessed with RTK rarefaction, the Chao1 estimator, and Recon v2.1 estimates of unobserved clonotypes. Held by TCRdb, this immuneACCESS table contains in-frame sequences only and omits some clones. Under half of the omission traces to an unresolved V gene where checked; the cause of the rest is unknown. V and J calls plus clone size are reproduced from that table; the DNA served to infer D and trimming. The sample table holds about 460,000 clones, of which 60% to 80% were seen once. The ten top clones hold around 11% of the sample.

Healthy HIV-negative adults with no recently reported acute infections or vaccinations were included as donors. Only Caucasian adults living in Nashville, Tennessee, USA were represented among the donors. In the unsorted samples, tens of millions of PBMCs were counted, and genomic DNA was extracted using the QIAamp DNA Blood Mini kit. Blood was obtained by leukapheresis, after which PBMCs were separated by Ficoll-Histopaque density gradient centrifugation and cryopreserved in liquid nitrogen vapor phase. This clone was counted once. It lacks a known antigen. Base qualities were left out, and no much larger clone turns up one base away.

The chain is assembled from TRBV7-2 and TRBJ2-1; the D gene is unclear. This receptor was identified in a woman between 35 and 50 years old in good health. Some clones in this sample may be carry-over from other donors' samples. What was sequenced was PBMCs. The sequenced DNA is TGTGCCAGCAGCTTAGGACTCGCGTCGAGCAATGAGCAGTTCTTC. The resulting protein is CASSLGLASSNEQFF.